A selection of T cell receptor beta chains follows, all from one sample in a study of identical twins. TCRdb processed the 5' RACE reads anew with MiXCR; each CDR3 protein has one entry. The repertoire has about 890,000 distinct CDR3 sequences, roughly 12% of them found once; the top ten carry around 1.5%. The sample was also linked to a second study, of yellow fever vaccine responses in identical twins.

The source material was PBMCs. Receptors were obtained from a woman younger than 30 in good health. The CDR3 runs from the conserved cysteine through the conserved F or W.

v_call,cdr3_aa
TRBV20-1,CSATRTSGGAGELFF
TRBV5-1,CASSLPASGIYEQYF
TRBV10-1,CASSQGKKNTDTQYF
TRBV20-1,CSAYSTRAGNYEQYF
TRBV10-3,CATTQEAAEAFF
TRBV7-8,CASSLKGDTDTQYF
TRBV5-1,CASSLATDRNQETQYF
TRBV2,CASSLGSGGLYEQYF
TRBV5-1,CASSLGRTPNTGELFF
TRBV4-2,CASSQEKGTTEAFF
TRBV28,CASSPWDRGNEQFF
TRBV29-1,CSAKDRSTGELFF
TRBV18,CASSPSFDLTTGELFF
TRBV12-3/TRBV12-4,CASSDLGRGYGYTF
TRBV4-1,CASSPEQGGNSPLHF
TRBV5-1,CASRVGAQETQYF
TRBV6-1,CASSRTQGARNTEAFF
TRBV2,CASSGMRDGQFF
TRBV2,CASSESEGAFF
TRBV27,CASSAGTELAKNIQYF
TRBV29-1,CSVLFTSGNEQYF
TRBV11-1,CASSLAKSTGGSLTDTQYF
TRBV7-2,CASRPEAGGGRKFF
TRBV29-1,CSVEDRGARYNEQFF
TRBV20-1,CSTSGGHTDTQYF
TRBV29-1,CSVVDYEQYF
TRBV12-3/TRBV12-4,CASNDGKGLYEQYF
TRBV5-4,CASSPGSGTGGSKTQYF
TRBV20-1,CSVGAGEPYEQYF
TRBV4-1,CASSQGHYNEQFF
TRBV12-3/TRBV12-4,CASIREQGFTGELFF
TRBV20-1,CSARGRLAGVILYEQYF
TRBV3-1,CASSQVDRDHTDTQYF
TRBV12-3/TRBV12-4,CASTRGAESNTGELFF
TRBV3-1,CASSPRLAGRYEQYF
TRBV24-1,CATSDSGGRHTDTQYF
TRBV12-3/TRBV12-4,CASSFSGGQETQYF
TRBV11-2,CASSPVHGSYNEQFF
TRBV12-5,CASGLRAGADTQYF
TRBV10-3,CAISESSSGRAGYEQYF
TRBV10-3,CAISPGTNLNSYNEQFF
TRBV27,CASSGGPFYGEKLFF
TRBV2,CALLDTEAFF
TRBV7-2,CASSHRDWGGTQYF
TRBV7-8,CASSGSEAFF
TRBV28,CASEPGTGRNIQYF